The 8 T cell receptor beta chains below come from one sample, sequenced in a study of graft-versus-host responses after intestinal transplantation. The antigens these receptors bind are not known. Some clones are missing from TCRdb's copy, which holds only in-frame ones; the method was immunoSEQ multiplex PCR. This repertoire shows roughly 100,000 clones, roughly 93% found once; its top ten account for 0.9% to 1.5%. The sample was unstimulated CD8+ T cells sorted from spleen or lymph node cells, taken before intestinal transplant. The receptor source for this set is a human donor who received an intestinal transplant.

The chain uses TRBV4-1 and TRBJ2-2, with 7 bases identical to TRBD1. The CDR3 totals 15 residues. Unmatched junction bases numbered 2, after V lost 1 base and J lost 3 bases. Looked up from germline, CDR1 is MGHRA and CDR2 is YSYEKL. The CDR3 region is CASSQGGGDTGELFF. The CDR3 nucleotides are TGCGCCAGCAGCCAAGGAGGGGGCGACACCGGGGAGCTGTTTTTT.

The rearrangement links TRBV7-2 to TRBJ2-7, with D tentatively TRBD1 (5 bases). Germline CDR1 reads SGHTA; CDR2 reads FQGNSA. The CDR3 sequence is 15 residues long. V was cut by 1 base and J by 3 bases, with 13 bases left in between. The CDR3 coding sequence is TGTGCCAGCAGCTTAGTGGCAGGGCCGAACTACGAGCAGTACTTC. Protein sequence: CASSLVAGPNYEQYF.

This clone appeared a single time. The genes are TRBV7-9 and TRBJ2-5, with 8 nucleotides matching TRBD2. Germline values: CDR1 SEHNR, CDR2 FQNEAQ (reference sequence). J was trimmed by 4 bases and V by 3 bases; bases with no gene match: 10. The CDR3 spans 16 residues. The CDR3 DNA follows: TGTGCCAGCAGCTTGAGAACGGGGGGGCCGGGAGAGACCCAGTACTTC. Its translation: CASSLRTGGPGETQYF.

The V call is TRBV19, the J call TRBJ1-5; 8 positions match TRBD1. The CDR3 totals 16 residues. The V and J ends lost 4 bases and 6 bases, in that order; junction bases with no gene match: 11. Germline CDR1 is LNHDA and CDR2 is SQIVND (reference sequence). CDR3 coding DNA: TGTGCCAGTAGTACGTGGGACAGGACATCGGGTCAGCCCCAGCATTTT. It encodes CASSTWDRTSGQPQHF.

This chain uses TRBV6-5 with TRBJ1-2; 10 bases line up with TRBD1. CDR1 MNHEY and CDR2 SVGAGI come from the germline V gene. V was pared by 7 bases and J by 6 bases, with 5 bases of the junction left unmatched. The CDR3 is made up of 13 amino acids. CDR3 loop: CASKGGQGHGYTF. CDR3 nucleotide sequence: TGTGCCAGCAAGGGGGGACAGGGGCATGGCTACACCTTC.

V usage is TRBV13 and J usage is TRBJ2-1, with D tentatively TRBD1 or TRBD2 (5 bases each). The ends were cut back, 3 bases at V and 10 bases at J, with 13 bases in the middle. CDR3 length: 13 residues. Germline assignment: CDR1 PRHDT and CDR2 FYEKMQ (reference sequence). CDR3: CASSFIQGEEQFF. For the CDR3, the DNA is TGTGCCAGCAGCTTCATTCAGGGAGAGGAGCAGTTCTTC.

The chain uses TRBV29-1 and TRBJ1-2; 12 bases are shared with TRBD1. The ends lost 4 bases at V and 8 bases at J; junction bases unmatched: 8. This CDR3 has 14 residues. Germline CDR1 reads SQVTM; CDR2 reads ANQGSEA. The CDR3 DNA follows: TGCAGCGTTGTGGAGGGACAGGGGGCAAGGGGCTACACCTTC. The encoded protein is CSVVEGQGARGYTF.

The chain joins TRBV5-6 to TRBJ2-1; TRBD2 aligns across 8 bases. Per germline, CDR1 SGHDT and CDR2 YYEEEE. With 2 bases clipped from V and 7 bases from J, the junction kept 8 bases outside the gene matches. CDR3 size: 15 residues. CDR3 nucleotide sequence: TGTGCCAGCAGCTTTCGACGGGGGGGTGGAAATGAGCAGTTCTTC. It codes for CASSFRRGGGNEQFF.